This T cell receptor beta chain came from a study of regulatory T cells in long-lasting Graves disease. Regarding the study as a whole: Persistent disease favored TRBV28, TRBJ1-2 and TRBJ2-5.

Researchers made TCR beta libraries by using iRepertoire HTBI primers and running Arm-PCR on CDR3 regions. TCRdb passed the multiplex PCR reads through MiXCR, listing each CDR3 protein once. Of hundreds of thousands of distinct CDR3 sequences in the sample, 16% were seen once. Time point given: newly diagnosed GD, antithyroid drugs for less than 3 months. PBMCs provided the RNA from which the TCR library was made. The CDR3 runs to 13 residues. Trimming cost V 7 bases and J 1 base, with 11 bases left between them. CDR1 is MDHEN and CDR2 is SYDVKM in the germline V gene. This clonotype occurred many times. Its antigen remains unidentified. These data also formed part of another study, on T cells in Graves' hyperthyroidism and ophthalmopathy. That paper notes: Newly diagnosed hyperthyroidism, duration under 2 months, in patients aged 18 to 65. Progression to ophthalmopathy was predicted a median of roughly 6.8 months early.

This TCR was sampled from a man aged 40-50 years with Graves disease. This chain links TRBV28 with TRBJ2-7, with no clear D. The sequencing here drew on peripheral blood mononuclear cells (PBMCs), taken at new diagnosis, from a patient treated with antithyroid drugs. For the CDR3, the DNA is TGTGCCAGCACCCTAGGGCAATCCTACGAGCAGTACTTC. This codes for CASTLGQSYEQYF.